Detailed here is one T cell receptor (beta chain). The protocol was immunoSEQ multiplex PCR, while the TCRdb copy is restricted to in-frame clones and leaves out a portion. Here the sample spans roughly 92,000 clones, roughly 90% being singletons. These data come from a study of PD-1 blockade in classical Hodgkin lymphoma. Every patient was affected by relapse after autologous stem cell transplantation, while exposure to brentuximab vedotin was not uniform. The germline V gene encodes CDR1 SGHAT and CDR2 FQNNGV. The CDR3 contains 12 residues. Trimming pared 10 bases from V and 4 bases from J, leaving 13 bases between.

The chain carries TRBV11-2 and TRBJ2-5; D ambiguous. Sequencing used peripheral blood mononuclear cells (PBMCs), obtained at baseline. The TCR sequence derives from a human donor with classical Hodgkin lymphoma. The CDR3 DNA reads TGTGCCACCCAACAAGGAGTAGAGACCCAGTACTTC. Its translation: CATQQGVETQYF.